This paragraph reports one T cell receptor (beta chain). The specificity of this receptor is unknown. No base quality values were provided; no much bigger clone lies one nucleotide off. This sample stems from a study of blood T cell repertoires in COVID-19 (dated by TCRdb to about 2020). Regarding the research as a whole: Samples covering the acute and convalescent phases of COVID-19 were provided by collaborators in the United States, Italy and Spain. Sample metadata almost always included a de-identified subject ID, COVID-19 status, age in years and sex. The repertoires were made available in a free public database intended to serve as a resource for research on the immune response to SARS-CoV-2. The material from the prospective study consisted of cDNA or gDNA derived from T cells, B-cell-depleted T cells, or PBMCs. The samples were drawn from the first 160 participants of the ongoing ImmuneRACE study and from more than 1,000 subjects provided by 6 global collaborators. HLA class I and class II types, where available, came from metadata supplied by the sample provider rather than from assay-based typing. Subjects who had been exposed to COVID-19, were actively infected with it, or had recovered from it provided the deeply sampled blood TCRbeta repertoires that made up the dataset.

At one collaborating source in Seattle, patients were enrolled during active infection and were followed longitudinally through the course of disease. The collaborating institutions used their own protocols to collect whole blood in K2EDTA tubes. For TCRbeta analysis, collaborator samples were shipped as frozen whole blood, as isolated PBMCs, or as DNA extracted from either sample type. From the cysteine up to the phenylalanine, the CDR3 has a length of 13 residues. The kept DNA is CDR3 alone, 39 bases in frame from the first base. Taken from the germline V gene, the CDR1 and CDR2 loops are MNHEY and SVGEGT. V is clipped by 5 bases and J by 1 base, and the sequence between their germline boundaries is 8 bases long. The immunoSEQ Assay, a bias-controlled multiplex PCR, was used to amplify TCRbeta CDR3 regions from genomic DNA. In the original analysis: Within the assay, amplification of reference gene primers was used to estimate how many nucleated cells each sample contained. To quantify the absolute abundance of each unique TCRbeta CDR3 rearrangement, sequence reads were collapsed and filtered. For each sample, productive Simpson clonality was calculated by taking the square root of Simpson's diversity index across productive rearrangements. TCRdb obtained this table from immuneACCESS and retained in-frame rearrangements with V and J assigned. These tables miss some clones; where compared with another copy, unresolved V genes account for less than half of the shortfall, and the remainder is unexplained. That table is the source of V, J and clone size, and D and trimming were worked out from the DNA. The sample table records 200,000 to 250,000 clones; around 90% of these occur just once. Of the sample, 2% to 3% falls within the top ten clones.

Broader findings and caveats from the paper: The amount of clinical and demographic metadata varied by source and participant and was provided uncurated.

The clonotype was recovered from a man aged 25 to 40 with COVID-19, enrolled during active disease. Input material: peripheral blood. The sequence links TRBV6-2 or TRBV6-3 to TRBJ1-1; the D segment cannot be called with confidence. The nucleotide sequence is TGTGCCAGCAGTGCGACACAGAACACTGAAGCTTTCTTT. This gives the protein CASSATQNTEAFF.